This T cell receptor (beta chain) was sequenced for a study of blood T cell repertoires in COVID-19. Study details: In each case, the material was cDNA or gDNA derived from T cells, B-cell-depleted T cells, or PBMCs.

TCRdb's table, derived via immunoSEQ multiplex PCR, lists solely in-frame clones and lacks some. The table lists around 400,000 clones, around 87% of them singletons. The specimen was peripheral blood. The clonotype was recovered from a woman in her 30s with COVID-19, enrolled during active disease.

As DNA, the CDR3 is TGCGCCAGCAGCTCCACGAGCAATGAGCAGTTCTTC. Translation gives CASSSTSNEQFF. The V and J genes are TRBV5-1 and TRBJ2-1; D is undetermined. This CDR3 has 12 amino acids. Trimming shortened V by 3 bases and J by 6 bases, and 7 bases separated the two germline ends. Germline V CDR1 and CDR2: SGHRS, YFSETQ.